This T cell receptor beta chain was recorded in a study of T cell repertoires in cytomegalovirus infection. For the study at large: Recently identified HLA-C-restricted CMV epitopes and well-studied HLA-B-restricted CMV epitopes were used by the study. Signatures in public TCR beta sequences pointed to both CMV infection and matching HLA type. Notes on the study in general: Summed frequency of public TCR beta families distinguished CMV carriers with the relevant HLA. Dominating the ex vivo response were TCR beta clonotypes that were CMV-specific and HLA-C-restricted.

A remark on this clonotype: The antigen is undetermined.

The CDR3 loop spans 11 amino acids. Between the trimmed V and J ends, which lost 5 bases and 9 bases, there was a span of 10 bases. Germline CDR1 SGHVS, CDR2 FQNEAQ. Each CDR3 protein is one row after TCRdb ran MiXCR on the reads. The table has around 430,000 distinct CDR3 sequences, approximately 40% seen once. The chain couples TRBV7-8 to TRBJ1-1; weak D call: TRBD1 (5 bases). The sample in question was cultured PBMCs, obtained from culture after CMV antigen stimulation. This sequence originates from a human donor in good health (CMV status not recorded). Some clones in this sample may be carry-over from other donors' samples. The CDR3 reads CASSKGRKAFF. The CDR3 nucleotides are TGTGCCAGCAGCAAGGGACGGAAAGCTTTCTTT.